This T cell receptor (beta chain) was recovered during a study of blood T cell repertoires in COVID-19. Study context: Acute and convalescent COVID-19 samples came from the United States, Italy and Spain. From T cells, B-cell-depleted T cells, or PBMCs came the material, which was cDNA or gDNA.

Unmatched junction bases numbered 4, after V lost 4 bases and J lost 5 bases. Germline-derived CDR1 and CDR2 are LGHDT and YNNKEL (reference sequence). The CDR3 is 13 amino acids. Authors' methods: Quantification of nucleated cells was approximated via reference gene primer amplification. Produced via immunoSEQ multiplex PCR; TCRdb's table is partial and in-frame only. The D gene and trimming were derived from the DNA, and the V and J assignments and clone size from that table. The top ten clones hold around 12% of a sample with some 250,000 clones, approximately 85% of them seen once. The TCR sequence derives from an older woman with active or convalescent COVID-19. The sequencing input was peripheral blood. This rearrangement joins TRBV3-1 (or the pseudogene TRBV3-2) to TRBJ1-1; TRBD1 matches 7 bases. The CDR3 loop reads CASSRSGGTEAFF. For the CDR3, the DNA is TGTGCCAGCAGCCGATCAGGGGGGACTGAAGCTTTCTTT.